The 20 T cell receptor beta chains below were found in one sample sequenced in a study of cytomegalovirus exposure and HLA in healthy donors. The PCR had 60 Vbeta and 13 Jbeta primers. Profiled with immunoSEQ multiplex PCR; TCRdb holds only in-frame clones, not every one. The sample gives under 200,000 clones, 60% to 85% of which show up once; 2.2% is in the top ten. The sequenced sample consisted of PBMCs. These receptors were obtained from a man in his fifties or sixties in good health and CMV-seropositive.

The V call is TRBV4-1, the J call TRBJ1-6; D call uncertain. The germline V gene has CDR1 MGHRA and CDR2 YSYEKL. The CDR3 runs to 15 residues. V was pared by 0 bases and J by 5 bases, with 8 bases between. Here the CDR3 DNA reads TGCGCCAGCAGCCAAGAAAACAGAAATAATTCACCCCTCCACTTT. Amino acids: CASSQENRNNSPLHF.

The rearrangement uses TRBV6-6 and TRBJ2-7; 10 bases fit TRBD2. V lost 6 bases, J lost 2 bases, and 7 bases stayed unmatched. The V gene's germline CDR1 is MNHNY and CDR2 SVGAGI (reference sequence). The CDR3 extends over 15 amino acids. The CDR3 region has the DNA TGTGCCAGCAGCCATACTAGCGGGGACACCTACGAGCAGTACTTC. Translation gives CASSHTSGDTYEQYF.

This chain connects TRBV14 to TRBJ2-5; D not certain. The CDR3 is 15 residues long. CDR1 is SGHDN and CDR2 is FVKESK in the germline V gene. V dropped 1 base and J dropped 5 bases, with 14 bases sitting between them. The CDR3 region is CASSQALRRRETQYF. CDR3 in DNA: TGTGCCAGCAGCCAAGCCTTGAGGAGACGGGAGACCCAGTACTTC.

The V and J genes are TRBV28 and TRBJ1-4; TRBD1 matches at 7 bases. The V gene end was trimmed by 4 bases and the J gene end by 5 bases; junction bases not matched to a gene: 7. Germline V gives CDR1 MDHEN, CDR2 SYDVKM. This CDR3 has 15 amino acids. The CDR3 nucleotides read TGTGCCAGCAGTTCAGCCGGGACAGCAAATGAAAAACTGTTTTTT. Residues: CASSSAGTANEKLFF. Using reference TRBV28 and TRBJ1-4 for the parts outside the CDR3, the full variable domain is DVKVTQSSRYLVKRTGEKVFLECVQDMDHENMFWYRQDPGLGLRLIYFSYDVKMKEKGDIPEGYSVSREKKERFSLILESASTNQTSMYLCASSSAGTANEKLFFGSGTQLSVL.

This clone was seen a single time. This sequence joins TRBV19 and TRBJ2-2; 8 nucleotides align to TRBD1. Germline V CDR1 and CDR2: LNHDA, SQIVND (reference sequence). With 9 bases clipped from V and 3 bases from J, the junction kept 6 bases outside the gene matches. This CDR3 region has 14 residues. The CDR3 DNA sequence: TGTGCCAGCAATGACAGGGGCCACACCGGGGAGCTGTTTTTT. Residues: CASNDRGHTGELFF.

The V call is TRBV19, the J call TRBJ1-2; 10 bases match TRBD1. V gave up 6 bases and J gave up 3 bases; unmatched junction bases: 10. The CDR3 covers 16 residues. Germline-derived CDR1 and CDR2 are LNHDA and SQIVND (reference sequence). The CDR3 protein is CASRPGTGEAHYGYTF. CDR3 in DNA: TGTGCCAGTAGACCCGGGACAGGGGAAGCCCACTATGGCTACACCTTC. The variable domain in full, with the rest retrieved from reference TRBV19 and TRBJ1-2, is DGGITQSPKYLFRKEGQNVTLSCEQNLNHDAMYWYRQDPGQGLRLIYYSQIVNDFQKGDIAEGYSVSREKKESFPLTVTSAQKNPTAFYLCASRPGTGEAHYGYTFGSGTRLTVV.

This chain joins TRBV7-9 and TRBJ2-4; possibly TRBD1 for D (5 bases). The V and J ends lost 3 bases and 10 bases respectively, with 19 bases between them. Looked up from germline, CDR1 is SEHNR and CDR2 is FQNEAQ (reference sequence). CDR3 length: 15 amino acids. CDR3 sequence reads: CASSLALSTAQIQYF. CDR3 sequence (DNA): TGTGCCAGCAGCTTGGCCTTATCGACAGCTCAAATTCAGTACTTC.

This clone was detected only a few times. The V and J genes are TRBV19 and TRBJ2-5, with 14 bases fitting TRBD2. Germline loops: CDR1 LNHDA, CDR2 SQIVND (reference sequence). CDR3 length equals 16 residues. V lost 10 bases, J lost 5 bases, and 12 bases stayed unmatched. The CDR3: CATTRTSGGIGETQYF. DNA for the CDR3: TGTGCCACCACACGGACTAGCGGGGGGATCGGGGAGACCCAGTACTTC.

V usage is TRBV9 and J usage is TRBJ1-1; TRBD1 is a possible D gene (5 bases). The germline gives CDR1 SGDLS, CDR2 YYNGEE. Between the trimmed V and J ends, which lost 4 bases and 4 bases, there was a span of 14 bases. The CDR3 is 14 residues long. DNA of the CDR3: TGTGCCAGCAGCCTGACAGCGTCGGGCACTGAAGCTTTCTTT. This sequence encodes CASSLTASGTEAFF.

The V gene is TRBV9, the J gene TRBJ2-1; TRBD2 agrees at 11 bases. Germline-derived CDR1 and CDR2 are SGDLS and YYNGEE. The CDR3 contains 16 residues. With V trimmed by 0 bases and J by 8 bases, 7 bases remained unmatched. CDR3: CASSVVISGGADEQFF. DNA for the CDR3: TGTGCCAGCAGCGTAGTCATTAGCGGGGGGGCCGATGAGCAGTTCTTC.

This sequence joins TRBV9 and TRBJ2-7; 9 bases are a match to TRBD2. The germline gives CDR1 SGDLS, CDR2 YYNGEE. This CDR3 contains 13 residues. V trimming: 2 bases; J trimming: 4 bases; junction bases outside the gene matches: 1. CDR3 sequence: CASSVRGGYEQYF. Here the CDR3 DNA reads TGTGCCAGCAGCGTGCGGGGGGGTTACGAGCAGTACTTC.

This chain's CDR3 is CASSQGQVAYEQYF. DNA for the CDR3: TGCGCCAGCAGCCAAGGTCAGGTAGCCTACGAGCAGTACTTC. The V call is TRBV4-3, the J call TRBJ2-7; D uncertain. CDR1 LGHNA and CDR2 YSLEER come from the germline V gene. The CDR3 has 14 residues. Trimming removed 1 base at V and 2 bases at J, with 9 bases between.

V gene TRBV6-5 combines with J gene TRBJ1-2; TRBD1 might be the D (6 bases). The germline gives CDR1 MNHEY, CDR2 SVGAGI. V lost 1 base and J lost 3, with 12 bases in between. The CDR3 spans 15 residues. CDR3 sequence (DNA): TGTGCCAGCAGTTACTGGCAGGGGACGGACTATGGCTACACCTTC. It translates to CASSYWQGTDYGYTF.

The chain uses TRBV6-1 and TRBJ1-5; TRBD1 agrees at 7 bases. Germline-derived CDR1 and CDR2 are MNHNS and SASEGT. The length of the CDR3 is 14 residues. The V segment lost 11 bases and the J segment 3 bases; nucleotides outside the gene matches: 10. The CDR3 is CAAHQGQSNQPQHF. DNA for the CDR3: TGTGCCGCCCACCAGGGACAGTCCAATCAGCCCCAGCATTTT.

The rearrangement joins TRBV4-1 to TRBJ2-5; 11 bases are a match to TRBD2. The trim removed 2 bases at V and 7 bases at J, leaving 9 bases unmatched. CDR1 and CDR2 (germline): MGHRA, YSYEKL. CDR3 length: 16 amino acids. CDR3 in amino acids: CASSQYTSGSRGTQYF. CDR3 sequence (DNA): TGCGCCAGCAGCCAATACACTAGCGGGAGCCGGGGGACCCAGTACTTC.

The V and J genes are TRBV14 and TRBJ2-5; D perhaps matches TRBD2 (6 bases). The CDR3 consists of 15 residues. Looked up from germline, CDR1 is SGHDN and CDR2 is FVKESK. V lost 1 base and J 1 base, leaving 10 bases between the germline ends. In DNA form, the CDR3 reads TGTGCCAGCAGCCAAGTGTGGAGGGGCCAAGAGACCCAGTACTTC. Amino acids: CASSQVWRGQETQYF.

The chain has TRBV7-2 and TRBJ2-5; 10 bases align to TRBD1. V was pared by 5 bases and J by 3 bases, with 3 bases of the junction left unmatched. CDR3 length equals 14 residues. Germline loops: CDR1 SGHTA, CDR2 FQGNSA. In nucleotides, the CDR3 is TGTGCCAGCAGCCTCGGGACAGGGGAAGAGACCCAGTACTTC. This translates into CASSLGTGEETQYF.

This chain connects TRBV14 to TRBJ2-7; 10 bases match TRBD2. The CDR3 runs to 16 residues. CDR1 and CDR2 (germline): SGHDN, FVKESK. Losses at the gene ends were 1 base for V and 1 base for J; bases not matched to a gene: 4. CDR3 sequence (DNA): TGTGCCAGCAGCCAAGGGACTAGCGGACTATCCTACGAGCAGTACTTC. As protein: CASSQGTSGLSYEQYF. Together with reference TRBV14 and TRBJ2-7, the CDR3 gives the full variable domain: EAGVTQFPSHSVIEKGQTVTLRCDPISGHDNLYWYRRVMGKEIKFLLHFVKESKQDESGMPNNRFLAERTGGTYSTLKVQPAELEDSGVYFCASSQGTSGLSYEQYFGPGTRLTVT.

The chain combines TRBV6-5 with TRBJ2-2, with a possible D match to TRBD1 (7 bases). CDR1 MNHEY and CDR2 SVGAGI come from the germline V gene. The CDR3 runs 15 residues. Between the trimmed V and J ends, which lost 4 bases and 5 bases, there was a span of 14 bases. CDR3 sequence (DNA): TGTGCCAGCAGTTGGGCAGGGGGGAGAACCGGGGAGCTGTTTTTT. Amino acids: CASSWAGGRTGELFF.

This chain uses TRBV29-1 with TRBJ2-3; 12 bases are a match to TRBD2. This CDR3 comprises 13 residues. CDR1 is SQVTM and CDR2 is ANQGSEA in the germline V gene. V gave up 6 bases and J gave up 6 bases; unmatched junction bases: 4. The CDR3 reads CSVASGGVDTQYF. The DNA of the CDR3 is TGCAGCGTCGCTAGCGGGGGGGTCGATACGCAGTATTTT.